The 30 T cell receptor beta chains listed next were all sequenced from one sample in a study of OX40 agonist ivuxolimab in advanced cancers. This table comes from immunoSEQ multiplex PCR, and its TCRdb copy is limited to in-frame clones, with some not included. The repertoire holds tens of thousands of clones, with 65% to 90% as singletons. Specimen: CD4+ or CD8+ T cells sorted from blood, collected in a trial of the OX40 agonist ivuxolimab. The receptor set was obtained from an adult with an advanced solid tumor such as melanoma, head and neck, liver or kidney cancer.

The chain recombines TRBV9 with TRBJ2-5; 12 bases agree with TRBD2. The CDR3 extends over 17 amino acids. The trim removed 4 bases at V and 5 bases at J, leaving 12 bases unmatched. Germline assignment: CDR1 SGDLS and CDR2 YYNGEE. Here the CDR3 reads CASSRQASGRVGETQYF. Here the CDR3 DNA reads TGTGCCAGCAGCAGACAAGCTAGCGGGAGGGTGGGGGAGACCCAGTACTTC.

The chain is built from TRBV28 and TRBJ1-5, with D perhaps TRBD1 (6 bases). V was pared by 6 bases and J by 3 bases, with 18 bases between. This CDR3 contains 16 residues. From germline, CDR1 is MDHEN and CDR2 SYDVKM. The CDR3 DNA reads TGTGCCAGCAGAACCATGACAGGAATCCTCAATCAGCCCCAGCATTTT. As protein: CASRTMTGILNQPQHF. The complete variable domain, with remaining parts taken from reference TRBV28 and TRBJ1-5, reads DVKVTQSSRYLVKRTGEKVFLECVQDMDHENMFWYRQDPGLGLRLIYFSYDVKMKEKGDIPEGYSVSREKKERFSLILESASTNQTSMYLCASRTMTGILNQPQHFGDGTRLSIL.

The CDR3 region is CASSLGEGSGYTF. For the CDR3, the DNA is TGTGCCAGCAGCTTAGGAGAGGGCTCGGGCTACACCTTC. This sequence joins TRBV7-9 and TRBJ1-2; D remains unclear. Trimming left V 1 base short and J 8 bases short, with 11 bases between. Germline values: CDR1 SEHNR, CDR2 FQNEAQ (reference sequence). This CDR3 has 13 amino acids.

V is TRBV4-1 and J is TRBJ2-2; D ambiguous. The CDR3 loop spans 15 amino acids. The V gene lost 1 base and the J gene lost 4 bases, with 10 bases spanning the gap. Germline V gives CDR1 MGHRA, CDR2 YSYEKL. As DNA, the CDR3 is TGCGCCAGCAGCCAAGGTGGGGTGATCACCGGGGAGCTGTTTTTT. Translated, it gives CASSQGGVITGELFF.

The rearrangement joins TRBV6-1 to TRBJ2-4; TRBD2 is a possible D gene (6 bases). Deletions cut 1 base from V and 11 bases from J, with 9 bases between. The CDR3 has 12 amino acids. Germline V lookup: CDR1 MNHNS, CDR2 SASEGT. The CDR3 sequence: CASSEGAGFQYF. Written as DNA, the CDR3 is TGTGCCAGCAGTGAAGGGGCGGGGTTTCAGTACTTC.

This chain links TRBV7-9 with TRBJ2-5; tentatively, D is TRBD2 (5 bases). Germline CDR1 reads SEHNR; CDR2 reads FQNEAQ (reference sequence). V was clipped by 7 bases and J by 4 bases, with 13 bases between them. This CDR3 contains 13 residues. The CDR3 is CASTSGRAETQYF. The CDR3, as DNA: TGTGCCAGCACGTCGGGAAGGGCAGAGACCCAGTACTTC.

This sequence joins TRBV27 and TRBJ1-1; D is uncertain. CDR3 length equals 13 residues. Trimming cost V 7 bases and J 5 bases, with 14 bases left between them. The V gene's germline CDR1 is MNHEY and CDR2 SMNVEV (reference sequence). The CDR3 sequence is CASTPPHGTEAFF. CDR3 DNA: TGTGCCAGCACCCCCCCACATGGTACTGAAGCTTTCTTT.

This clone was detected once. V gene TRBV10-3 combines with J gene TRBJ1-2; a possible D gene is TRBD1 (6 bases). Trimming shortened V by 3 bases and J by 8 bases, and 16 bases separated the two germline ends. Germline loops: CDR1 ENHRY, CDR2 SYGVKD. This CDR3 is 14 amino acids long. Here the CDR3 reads CAISELGASWGYTF. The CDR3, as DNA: TGTGCCATCAGTGAATTGGGGGCTTCGTGGGGCTACACCTTC.

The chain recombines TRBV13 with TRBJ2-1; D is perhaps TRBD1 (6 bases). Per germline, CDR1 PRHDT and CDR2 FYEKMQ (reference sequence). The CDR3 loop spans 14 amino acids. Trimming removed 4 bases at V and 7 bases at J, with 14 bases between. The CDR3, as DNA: TGTGCCAGCAGCTCAATTGGACAGCTGAATGAGCAGTTCTTC. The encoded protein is CASSSIGQLNEQFF.

For the CDR3, the DNA is TGTGCCAGTCGGGGGGAGCTGTACTATGGCTACACCTTC. This codes for CASRGELYYGYTF. V usage is TRBV28 and J usage is TRBJ1-2; D is possibly TRBD1 (5 bases). The germline V gene encodes CDR1 MDHEN and CDR2 SYDVKM. This CDR3 contains 13 residues. V was shortened by 9 bases and J by 3 bases, with 14 bases between the two germline ends.

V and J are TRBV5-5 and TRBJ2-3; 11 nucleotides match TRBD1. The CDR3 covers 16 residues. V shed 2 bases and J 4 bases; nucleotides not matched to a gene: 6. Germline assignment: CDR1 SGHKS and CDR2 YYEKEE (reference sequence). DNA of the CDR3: TGTGCCAGCAGCTTCGACCCGGGACAGGGGGCAGATACGCAGTATTTT. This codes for CASSFDPGQGADTQYF.

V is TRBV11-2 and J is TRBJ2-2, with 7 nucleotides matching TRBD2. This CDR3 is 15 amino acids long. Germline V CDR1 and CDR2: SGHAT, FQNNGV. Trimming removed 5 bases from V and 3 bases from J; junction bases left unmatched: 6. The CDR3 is CASSPGLGDTGELFF. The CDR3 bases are TGTGCCAGCAGCCCAGGACTAGGGGACACCGGGGAGCTGTTTTTT.

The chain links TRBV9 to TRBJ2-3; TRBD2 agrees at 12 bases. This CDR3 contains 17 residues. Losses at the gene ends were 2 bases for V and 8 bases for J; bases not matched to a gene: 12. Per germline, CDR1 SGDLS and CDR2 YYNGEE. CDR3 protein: CASSVSGLAGPRSTQYF. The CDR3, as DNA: TGTGCCAGCAGCGTCAGCGGACTAGCGGGGCCAAGGAGTACGCAGTATTTT.

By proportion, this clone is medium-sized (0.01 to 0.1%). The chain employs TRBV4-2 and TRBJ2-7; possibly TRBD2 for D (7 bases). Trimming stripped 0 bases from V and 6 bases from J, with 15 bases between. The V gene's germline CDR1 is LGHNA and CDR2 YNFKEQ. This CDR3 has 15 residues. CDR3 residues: CASSQERGGRAEQYF. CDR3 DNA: TGTGCCAGCAGCCAAGAGCGAGGGGGGAGGGCCGAGCAGTACTTC.

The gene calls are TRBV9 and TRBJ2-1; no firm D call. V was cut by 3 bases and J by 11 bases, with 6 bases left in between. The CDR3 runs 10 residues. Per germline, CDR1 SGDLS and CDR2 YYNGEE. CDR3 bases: TGTGCCAGCAGCGGTAGTAAGCAGTTCTTC. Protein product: CASSGSKQFF.

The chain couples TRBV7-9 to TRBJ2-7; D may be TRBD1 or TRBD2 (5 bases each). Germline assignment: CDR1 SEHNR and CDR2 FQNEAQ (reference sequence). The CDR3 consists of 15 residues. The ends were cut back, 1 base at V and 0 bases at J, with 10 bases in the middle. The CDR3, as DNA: TGTGCCAGCAGCTTAGTAGGGACGTACTCCTACGAGCAGTACTTC. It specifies CASSLVGTYSYEQYF.

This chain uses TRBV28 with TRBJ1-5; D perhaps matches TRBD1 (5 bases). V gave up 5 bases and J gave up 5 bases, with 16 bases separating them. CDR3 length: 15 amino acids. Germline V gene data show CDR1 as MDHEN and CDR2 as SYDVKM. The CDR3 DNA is TGTGCCAGCAGTCTTAAGGTCAGGGATGATCAGCCCCAGCATTTT. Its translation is CASSLKVRDDQPQHF.

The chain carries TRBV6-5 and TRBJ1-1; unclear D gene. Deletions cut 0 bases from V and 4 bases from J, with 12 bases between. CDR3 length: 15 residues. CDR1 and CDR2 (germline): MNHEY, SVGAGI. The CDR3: CASSYSRVLGTEAFF. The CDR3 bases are TGTGCCAGCAGTTACTCTCGTGTTTTGGGCACTGAAGCTTTCTTT.

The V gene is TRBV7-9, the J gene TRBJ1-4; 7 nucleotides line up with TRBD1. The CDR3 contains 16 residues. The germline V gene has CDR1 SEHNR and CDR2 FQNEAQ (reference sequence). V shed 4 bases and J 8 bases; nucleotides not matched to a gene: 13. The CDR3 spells CASSSPQTGLGEKLFF. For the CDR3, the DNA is TGTGCCAGCAGCTCCCCTCAGACAGGGCTGGGGGAAAAACTGTTTTTT.

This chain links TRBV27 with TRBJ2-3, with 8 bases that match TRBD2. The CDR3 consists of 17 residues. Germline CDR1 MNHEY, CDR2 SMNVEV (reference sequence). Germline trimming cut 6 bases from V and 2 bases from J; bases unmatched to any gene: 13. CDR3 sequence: CASSKGLRGAATDTQYF. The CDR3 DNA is TGTGCCAGCAGCAAAGGTCTGCGGGGGGCGGCCACAGATACGCAGTATTTT.

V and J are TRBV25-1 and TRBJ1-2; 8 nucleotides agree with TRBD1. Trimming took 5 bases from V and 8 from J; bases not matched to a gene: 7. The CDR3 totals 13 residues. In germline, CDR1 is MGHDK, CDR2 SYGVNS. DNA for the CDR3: TGTGCCAGCAGTCGGACAGGGAGGCGCGGCTACACCTTC. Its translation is CASSRTGRRGYTF.

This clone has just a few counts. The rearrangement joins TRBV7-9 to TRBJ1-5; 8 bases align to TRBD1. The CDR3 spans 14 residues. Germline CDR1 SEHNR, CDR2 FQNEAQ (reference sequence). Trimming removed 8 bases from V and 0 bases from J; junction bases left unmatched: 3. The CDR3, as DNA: TGTGCCAGCCAACAGGGGGATAGCAATCAGCCCCAGCATTTT. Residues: CASQQGDSNQPQHF.

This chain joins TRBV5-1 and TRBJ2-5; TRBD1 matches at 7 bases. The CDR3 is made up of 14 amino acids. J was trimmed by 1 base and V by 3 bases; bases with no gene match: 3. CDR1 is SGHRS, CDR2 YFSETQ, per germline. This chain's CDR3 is CASSSRDSQETQYF. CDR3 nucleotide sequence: TGCGCCAGCAGCTCCCGGGACAGCCAAGAGACCCAGTACTTC.

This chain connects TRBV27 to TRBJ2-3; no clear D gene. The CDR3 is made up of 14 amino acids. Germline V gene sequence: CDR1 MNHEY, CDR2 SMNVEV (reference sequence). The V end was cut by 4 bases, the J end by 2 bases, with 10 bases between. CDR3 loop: CASSSQRPTDTQYF. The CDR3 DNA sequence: TGTGCCAGCAGTTCCCAGAGACCCACAGATACGCAGTATTTT.

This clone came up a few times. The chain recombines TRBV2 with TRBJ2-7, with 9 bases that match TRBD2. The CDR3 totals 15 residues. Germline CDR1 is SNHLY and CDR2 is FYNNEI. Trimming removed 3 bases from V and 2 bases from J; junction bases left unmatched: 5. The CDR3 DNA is TGTGCCAGCAGTGAGTTGGCTAGCGGGACCTACGAGCAGTACTTC. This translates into CASSELASGTYEQYF.

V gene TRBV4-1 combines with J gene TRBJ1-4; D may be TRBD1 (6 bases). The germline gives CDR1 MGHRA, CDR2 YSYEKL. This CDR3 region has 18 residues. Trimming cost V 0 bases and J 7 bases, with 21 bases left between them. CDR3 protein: CASSQDGGGERLSEKLFF. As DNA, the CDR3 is TGCGCCAGCAGCCAAGATGGGGGCGGGGAACGGTTGAGTGAAAAACTGTTTTTT.

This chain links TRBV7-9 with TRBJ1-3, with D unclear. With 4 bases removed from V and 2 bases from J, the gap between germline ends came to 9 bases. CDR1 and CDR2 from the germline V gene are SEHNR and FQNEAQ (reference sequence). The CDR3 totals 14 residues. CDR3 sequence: CASSSGSTGNTIYF. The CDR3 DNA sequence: TGTGCCAGCAGCTCGGGGTCCACTGGAAACACCATATATTTT.

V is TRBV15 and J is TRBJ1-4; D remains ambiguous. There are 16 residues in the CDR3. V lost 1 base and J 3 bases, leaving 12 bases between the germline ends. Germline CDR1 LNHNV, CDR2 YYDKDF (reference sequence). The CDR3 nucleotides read TGTGCCACCAGCAGAGGAGGGTTTCTGGCTAATGAAAAACTGTTTTTT. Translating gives CATSRGGFLANEKLFF.

Here the CDR3 reads CASSNTGQDGYTF. In DNA, the CDR3 is TGTGCCAGCAGCAACACTGGACAGGATGGCTACACCTTC. The chain links TRBV7-9 to TRBJ1-2, with 7 bases identical to TRBD1. The length of the CDR3 is 13 residues. With V trimmed by 5 bases and J by 6 bases, 6 bases remained unmatched. The V gene's germline CDR1 is SEHNR and CDR2 FQNEAQ (reference sequence).

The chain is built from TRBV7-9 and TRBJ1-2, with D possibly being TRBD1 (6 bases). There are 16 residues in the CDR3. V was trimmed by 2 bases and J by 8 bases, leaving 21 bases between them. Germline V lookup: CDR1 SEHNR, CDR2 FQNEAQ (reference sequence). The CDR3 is CASSLWDKEFSEGYTF. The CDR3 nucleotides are TGTGCCAGCAGCTTATGGGACAAGGAGTTCTCCGAAGGCTACACCTTC.